This T cell receptor (beta chain) was identified in a study of cytomegalovirus exposure and HLA in healthy donors. Study-wide findings and caveats: A few chains linked to CMV were shown in vitro to be specific for CMV antigens. With later analysis, a missense DCLRE1C variant became linked to TCR beta V- and J-gene trimming. Across donors, most TCRs were seen rarely, yet some public ones were widespread.

Concerning this clone: The target antigen is unknown.

The PCR had 60 Vbeta and 13 Jbeta primers. The assay was immunoSEQ multiplex PCR, and TCRdb's table has in-frame clones only and misses some. The sample shows over 150,000 clones, roughly 81% of them seen only once. Germline CDR1 SGHTA, CDR2 FQGNSA. Deletions cut 5 bases from V and 7 bases from J, with 17 bases between. The CDR3 has 14 amino acids. The V call is TRBV7-2, the J call TRBJ1-1; tentative D call: TRBD1 (6 bases). The material sequenced was PBMCs. The sequence derives from a girl aged 10 to 17 in good health and CMV-seropositive. The CDR3 sequence is CASSPSLTGSEAFF. CDR3 coding DNA: TGTGCCAGCAGCCCAAGCCTAACAGGGAGTGAAGCTTTCTTT.